There are a few counts of the clone carrying this TCR beta chain. Via MiXCR, TCRdb re-called the 5' RACE reads, giving one row per CDR3 protein. The sample lists approximately 92,000 distinct CDR3 sequences, less than 15% occurring once. The data stem from a study of spatial heterogeneity in lung cancer. Stated time point: sample taken at primary tumor resection. The CDR3 is made up of 14 amino acids. Trimming cost V 0 bases and J 3 bases, with 8 bases left between them. Germline V lookup: CDR1 SGHTA, CDR2 FQGNSA. The receptor was isolated from a male donor with early-stage non-small cell lung cancer. This chain uses TRBV7-2 with TRBJ1-1; no definite D call. Material: PBMCs, obtained at surgery. The CDR3 protein is CASSLAGLYTEAFF. The CDR3, as DNA: TGTGCCAGCAGCTTAGCAGGGTTGTACACTGAAGCTTTCTTT.